Reported below is one T cell receptor (beta chain). Antigen: not known. The germline gives CDR1 SGHDT, CDR2 YYEEEE. V dropped 1 base and J dropped 3 bases, with 17 bases sitting between them. The CDR3 spans 17 residues. Using immunoSEQ multiplex PCR, the repertoire was profiled, and TCRdb retains in-frame clones only, with some absent. The sample has fewer than 200,000 clones; roughly 95% are singletons. The data originate from a study of cytomegalovirus exposure and HLA in healthy donors. The wider study: The 120 or so validation repertoires were reported in a later analysis to have been generated on the same platform as the roughly 680 first-cohort repertoires. General study points: Most observed TCR sequences were rare, whereas some public TCRs were detected in many donors. It was about 180 TCR beta chains that were listed as cytomegalovirus-associated.

The donors formed part of the roughly 120-subject validation cohort, distinct from the 666-subject first cohort. Input material: PBMCs. The chain employs TRBV5-6 and TRBJ2-4, with a weak D call TRBD2 (5 bases). The TCR sequence derives from a woman younger than 30 in good health and CMV-seronegative. DNA for the CDR3: TGTGCCAGCAGCTTGTTTGGCACCTTAGAGGGCAAAAACATTCAGTACTTC. This encodes CASSLFGTLEGKNIQYF.